One and the same sample provided the 10 T cell receptor beta chains below, sequenced in a study of a mutant IDH1 vaccine in newly diagnosed glioma. Their recognized antigens are unknown. Data came from immunoSEQ multiplex PCR; TCRdb stores just in-frame clones and leaves some out. The sample consists of tens of thousands of clones, 76% of them appearing once. Time point reported: week 35, safety follow-up. All doses held 300 ug of mutant IDH1 20-mer peptide, with topical imiquimod. Sequenced material: PBMCs, taken from a glioma patient whose treatment included an IDH1 peptide vaccine. The receptors were gathered from a man aged 40-49 years with glioma.

As DNA, the CDR3 is TGTGCCAGCAGCGTAGACCTCGGGAGTTCCTACGAGCAGTACTTC. Its translation is CASSVDLGSSYEQYF. V is TRBV9 and J is TRBJ2-7, with D perhaps matching TRBD2 (6 bases). This CDR3 has 15 residues. CDR1 SGDLS and CDR2 YYNGEE come from the germline V gene. V shed 0 bases and J shed 1 base, with 11 bases lying between them.

This clone has just a few counts. This rearrangement joins TRBV2 to TRBJ1-1; the D is unclear. CDR1 is SNHLY and CDR2 is FYNNEI in the germline V gene. V was clipped by 6 bases and J by 1 base, with 12 bases between them. This CDR3 contains 14 residues. CDR3 in amino acids: CASSKSYGNTEAFF. The CDR3 DNA follows: TGTGCCAGCAGCAAATCATATGGGAACACTGAAGCTTTCTTT. Full variable domain (missing parts from reference TRBV2 and TRBJ1-1): EPEVTQTPSHQVTQMGQEVILRCVPISNHLYFYWYRQILGQKVEFLVSFYNNEISEKSEIFDDQFSVERPDGSNFTLKIRSTKLEDSAMYFCASSKSYGNTEAFFGQGTRLTVV.

As concerns this clone: Within the sample, other DNA sequences also encode this same CDR3. This chain joins TRBV6-1 and TRBJ2-7; D ambiguous. Trimming took off 1 base at V and 1 base at J, with 8 bases between the two ends. The CDR3 contains 14 residues. Germline CDR1 and CDR2: MNHNS and SASEGT. CDR3 bases: TGTGCCAGCAGTGAAGGGCCAGATTCCTACGAGCAGTACGTC. Translated: CASSEGPDSYEQYV.

V usage is TRBV5-6 and J usage is TRBJ1-5; D is undetermined. The CDR3 spans 14 residues. Germline CDR1 is SGHDT and CDR2 is YYEEEE. V lost 3 bases and J lost 7, with 14 bases in between. CDR3: CASSSTKFRQPQHF. The CDR3 DNA follows: TGTGCCAGCAGCTCAACTAAATTCCGACAGCCCCAGCATTTT.

This clone counts as medium-sized. This sequence joins TRBV6-6 and TRBJ2-7; no clear D gene. The germline CDR1 and CDR2 sequences are MNHNY and SVGAGI (reference sequence). The CDR3 is 14 amino acids. The V end lost 7 bases, the J end lost 3 bases, and 16 bases lay between the germline ends. CDR3 loop: CASNDGQVGYEQYV. Written as DNA, the CDR3 is TGTGCCAGCAACGACGGCCAGGTGGGCTACGAGCAGTACGTC.

CDR3 in DNA: TGTGCCAGCAGCTTAGGCTCTAGCGGGGGCACAGATACGCAGTATTTT. Translation: CASSLGSSGGTDTQYF. The rearrangement links TRBV7-2 to TRBJ2-3; 9 nucleotides align to TRBD2. V shed 1 base, J shed 1 base, and the junction held 3 bases outside the gene matches. CDR3 length: 16 residues. Per germline, CDR1 SGHTA and CDR2 FQGNSA.

The chain is built from TRBV7-9 and TRBJ2-5, with D unresolved. The germline gives CDR1 SEHNR, CDR2 FQNEAQ (reference sequence). The CDR3 has 13 residues. The V end lost 5 bases, the J end lost 5 bases, and 12 bases lay between the germline ends. Written as DNA, the CDR3 is TGTGCCAGCAGCCCCACGCATGCGGAGACCCAGTACTTC. Translation gives CASSPTHAETQYF.

CDR3 nucleotide sequence: TGTGCCAGCAGCGAACAGGGGACAAGCAATCAGCCCCAGCATTTT. This sequence encodes CASSEQGTSNQPQHF. The V and J genes are TRBV2 and TRBJ1-5; TRBD1 matches 7 bases. Unmatched junction bases numbered 6, after V lost 6 bases and J lost 1 base. The CDR3 length is 15 residues. Germline CDR1 reads SNHLY; CDR2 reads FYNNEI.

This clone was picked up a small number of times. V usage is TRBV6-5 and J usage is TRBJ1-2; possible D gene TRBD1, 6 bases. The CDR3 is 14 amino acids. In germline, CDR1 is MNHEY, CDR2 SVGAGI. V lost 2 bases and J lost 0, with 7 bases in between. CDR3 region: CASSYRGANYGYTF. For the CDR3, the DNA is TGTGCCAGCAGTTACAGGGGGGCTAACTATGGCTACACCTTC.

The chain recombines TRBV5-4 with TRBJ2-3; D is perhaps TRBD1 (6 bases). From germline, CDR1 is SGHNT and CDR2 YYREEE (reference sequence). This CDR3 is built from 14 residues. Trimming pared 4 bases from V and 2 bases from J, leaving 11 bases between. In DNA form, the CDR3 reads TGTGCCAGCAGCACGGACAGATCCACAGATACGCAGTATTTT. Translated, it gives CASSTDRSTDTQYF.